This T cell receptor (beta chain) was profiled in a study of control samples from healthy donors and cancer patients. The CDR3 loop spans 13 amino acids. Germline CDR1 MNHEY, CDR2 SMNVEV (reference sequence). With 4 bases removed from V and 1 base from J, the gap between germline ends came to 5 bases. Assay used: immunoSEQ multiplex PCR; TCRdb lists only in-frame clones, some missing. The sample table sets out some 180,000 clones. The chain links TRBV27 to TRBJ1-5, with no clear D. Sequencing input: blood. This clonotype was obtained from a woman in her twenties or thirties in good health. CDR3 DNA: TGTGCCAGCAGTTCCGCGAGCAATCAGCCCCAGCATTTT. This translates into CASSSASNQPQHF.